The present entry profiles one T cell receptor (beta chain) with its context. This sample stems from a study of blood T cell repertoires in COVID-19. Looking at the study overall: There were acute and convalescent COVID-19 samples, and they came from the United States, Italy and Spain. T cells, B-cell-depleted T cells, or PBMCs provided the cDNA or gDNA that served as material.

In the authors' workflow: Reference gene primer amplification gave estimated nucleated cell counts. Clones were sequenced by immunoSEQ multiplex PCR, and TCRdb holds only the in-frame ones, with some missing. V and J calls and clone size are those listed in that table; D and trimming were worked out from the DNA. The data contain about 72,000 clones, around 90% of them singletons. The J segment lost 7 bases and the V segment lost 2 bases, leaving 11 bases of the junction unmatched. The CDR3 loop spans 15 amino acids. CDR1 is SGHDT, CDR2 YYEEEE, per germline. Source material: peripheral blood. This clonotype was obtained from a woman aged 55-70 years with active COVID-19. The V and J genes are TRBV5-6 and TRBJ2-5, with 7 bases aligning to TRBD1. The CDR3 DNA is TGTGCCAGCAGCTTTCGGGACAGACTTGTTGGGACCCAGTACTTC. This encodes CASSFRDRLVGTQYF.